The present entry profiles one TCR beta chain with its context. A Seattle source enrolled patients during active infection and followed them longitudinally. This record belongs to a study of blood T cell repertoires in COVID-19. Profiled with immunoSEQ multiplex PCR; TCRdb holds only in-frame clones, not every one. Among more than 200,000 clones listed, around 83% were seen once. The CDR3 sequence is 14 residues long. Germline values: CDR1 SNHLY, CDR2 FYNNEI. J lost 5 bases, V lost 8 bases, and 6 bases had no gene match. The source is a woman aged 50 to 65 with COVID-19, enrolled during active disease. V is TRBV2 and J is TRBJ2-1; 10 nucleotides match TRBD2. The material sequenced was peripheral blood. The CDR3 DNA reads TGTGCCAGCCTAAGCGGGGGGGCCCACAATGAGCAGTTCTTC. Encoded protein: CASLSGGAHNEQFF.